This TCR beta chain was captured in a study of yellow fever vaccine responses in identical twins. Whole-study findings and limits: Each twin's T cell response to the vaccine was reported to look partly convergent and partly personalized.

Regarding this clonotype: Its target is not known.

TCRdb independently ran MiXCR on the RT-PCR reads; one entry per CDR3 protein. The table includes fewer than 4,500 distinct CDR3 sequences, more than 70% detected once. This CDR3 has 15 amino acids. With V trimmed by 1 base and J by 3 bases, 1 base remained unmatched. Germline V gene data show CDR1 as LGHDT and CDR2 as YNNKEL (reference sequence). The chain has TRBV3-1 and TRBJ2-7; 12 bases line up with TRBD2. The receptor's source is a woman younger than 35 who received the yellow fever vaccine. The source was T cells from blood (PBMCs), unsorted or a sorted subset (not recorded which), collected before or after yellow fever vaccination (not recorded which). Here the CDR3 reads CASSQGTSGNYEQYF. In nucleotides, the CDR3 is TGTGCCAGCAGCCAAGGGACTAGCGGGAACTACGAGCAGTACTTC.